This T cell receptor (beta chain) derives from a study of human T cells and chemical hapten exposure. At the level of the study: Donors were sensitized with 2% DPC on the upper inner arm. Study-wide findings and caveats: Controls formed significantly fewer large CDR3 similarity clusters than expanded TCRs did.

Only a few counts were recorded for this clonotype. Its cognate antigen is unknown. TCRdb reprocessed the RACE reads via MiXCR and lists one record per CDR3 protein. This sample has over 300,000 distinct CDR3 sequences, with 5.1% found just once. Described time point: pre-sensitization, week 0. Treatment meaning: therapeutic diphenylcyclopropenone sensitization with weekly scalp DPC. The CDR3 runs 15 residues. CDR1 and CDR2 from the germline V gene are SGDLS and YYNGEE. The trim removed 2 bases at V and 9 bases at J, leaving 8 bases unmatched. This chain uses TRBV9 with TRBJ2-1; TRBD2 aligns across 10 bases. This sample comprised whole blood, obtained in connection with sensitization to the hapten diphenylcyclopropenone (DPC). The sequence came from a woman between 50 and 59 years old with alopecia areata. Some clones in this sample may be carry-over from other donors' samples. The CDR3: CASSVTSGSVREQFF. The CDR3 DNA reads as TGTGCCAGCAGCGTGACTAGCGGGTCCGTCCGTGAGCAGTTCTTC.